The 9 T cell receptor beta chains below all came from one sample that was sequenced in a study of blood T cell repertoires in COVID-19. Libraries were prepared by immunoSEQ multiplex PCR; TCRdb keeps only in-frame clonotypes and omits some of them. The top ten clones hold roughly 8.5% of a sample with hundreds of thousands of clones, 70% to 90% of them seen once. The material sequenced was PBMCs or T cells enriched from blood (not recorded which). The receptor source for this set is an older woman who had recovered from COVID-19.

This chain connects TRBV6-4 to TRBJ1-1; 9 bases are shared with TRBD1. Per the germline V gene, CDR1 is MRHNA and CDR2 is SNTAGT. The CDR3 has 14 residues. The trim removed 4 bases at V and 5 bases at J, leaving 5 bases unmatched. The CDR3 spells CASSAQGAETEAFF. CDR3 coding DNA: TGTGCCAGCAGTGCACAGGGGGCTGAGACTGAAGCTTTCTTT.

As for this clone: Other DNA sequences of this sample code for an identical CDR3. This sequence joins TRBV3-1 (or the pseudogene TRBV3-2) and TRBJ1-5, with TRBD1 as a possible D gene (6 bases). Trimming left V 1 base short and J 7 bases short, with 8 bases between. The CDR3 contains 13 residues. Germline values: CDR1 LGHDT, CDR2 YNNKEL (reference sequence). The CDR3 sequence is CASSQGGQQPQHF. CDR3 nucleotide sequence: TGTGCCAGCAGCCAAGGGGGGCAACAGCCCCAGCATTTT.

The rearrangement uses TRBV2 and TRBJ2-3; D not certain. The CDR3 totals 11 residues. Germline V gene sequence: CDR1 SNHLY, CDR2 FYNNEI. V gave up 8 bases and J gave up 4 bases, with 7 bases separating them. The CDR3 protein is CASPGADTQYF. As DNA, the CDR3 is TGTGCCAGCCCAGGCGCAGATACGCAGTATTTT.

This clone was recorded a few times. The genes are TRBV11-2 and TRBJ2-3; D possibly corresponds to TRBD1 (5 bases). CDR1 and CDR2 from the germline V gene are SGHAT and FQNNGV. The CDR3 is made up of 16 amino acids. V was pared by 1 base and J by 2 bases, with 13 bases between. The CDR3 here is CASSLARVFLTDTQYF. The CDR3 nucleotides read TGTGCCAGCAGCTTAGCCAGGGTATTTCTCACAGATACGCAGTATTTT.

This clone was observed many times. The V gene is TRBV11-3, the J gene TRBJ2-7; 8 bases agree with TRBD1. The CDR3 totals 15 residues. Germline V lookup: CDR1 SGHNT, CDR2 YENEEA. With V trimmed by 5 bases and J by 4 bases, 10 bases remained unmatched. CDR3 sequence (DNA): TGTGCCAGCAGCACCAGCGACAGGGGAGGTTACGAGCAGTACTTC. It translates to CASSTSDRGGYEQYF.

In this sample, this clone turned up once. The chain uses TRBV24-1 and TRBJ1-5, with a tentative D call TRBD1 (6 bases). Per germline, CDR1 KGHDR and CDR2 SFDVKD. The CDR3 has 15 residues. Deletions cut 3 bases from V and 5 bases from J, with 13 bases between. The CDR3 DNA follows: TGTGCCACCAGTGATCCACGGACAGCCCATCAGCCCCAGCATTTT. Translating it yields CATSDPRTAHQPQHF.

A few counts support this clone. J is TRBJ1-5 and V is TRBV28, with D possibly being TRBD1 (6 bases). This CDR3 is built from 14 residues. Germline V gives CDR1 MDHEN, CDR2 SYDVKM. V was clipped by 5 bases and J by 0 bases, with 8 bases between them. Here the CDR3 reads CASSRTVSNQPQHF. CDR3 DNA sequence: TGTGCCAGCAGTCGGACAGTTAGCAATCAGCCCCAGCATTTT.

The chain combines TRBV9 with TRBJ2-3, with TRBD2 identical over 16 bases. The CDR3 runs 19 residues. CDR1 and CDR2 (germline): SGDLS, YYNGEE. The junction had 10 bases not matched to a gene; V was cut back by 1 base and J by 5 bases. CDR3 amino acids: CASSVLSGTSGGARDTQYF. CDR3 nucleotides: TGTGCCAGCAGCGTACTATCCGGGACTAGCGGGGGGGCGCGAGATACGCAGTATTTT.

The chain carries TRBV27 and TRBJ1-5; no firm D call. The CDR3 contains 14 residues. V lost 5 bases and J 3 bases, leaving 11 bases between the germline ends. CDR1 MNHEY and CDR2 SMNVEV come from the germline V gene (reference sequence). Here the CDR3 reads CASSLGRTNQPQHF. CDR3 bases: TGTGCCAGCAGTCTCGGGAGGACCAATCAGCCCCAGCATTTT.